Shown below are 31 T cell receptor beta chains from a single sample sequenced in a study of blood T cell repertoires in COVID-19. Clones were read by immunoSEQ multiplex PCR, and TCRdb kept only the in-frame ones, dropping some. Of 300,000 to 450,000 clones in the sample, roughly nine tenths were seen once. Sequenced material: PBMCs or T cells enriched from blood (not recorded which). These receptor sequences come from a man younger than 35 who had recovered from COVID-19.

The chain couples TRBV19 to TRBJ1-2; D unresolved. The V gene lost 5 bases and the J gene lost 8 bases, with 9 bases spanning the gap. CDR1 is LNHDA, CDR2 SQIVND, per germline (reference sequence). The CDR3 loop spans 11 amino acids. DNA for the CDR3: TGTGCCAGTAGTCAGAGACACGGCTACACCTTC. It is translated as CASSQRHGYTF.

The CDR3 bases are TGTGCCAGCAGCTTGTCTATCGCTGGAAACACCATATATTTT. This sequence encodes CASSLSIAGNTIYF. The chain carries TRBV7-2 and TRBJ1-3; no definite D call. This CDR3 spans 14 amino acids. CDR1 is SGHTA, CDR2 FQGNSA, per germline. The ends were cut back, 3 bases at V and 2 bases at J, with 8 bases in the middle.

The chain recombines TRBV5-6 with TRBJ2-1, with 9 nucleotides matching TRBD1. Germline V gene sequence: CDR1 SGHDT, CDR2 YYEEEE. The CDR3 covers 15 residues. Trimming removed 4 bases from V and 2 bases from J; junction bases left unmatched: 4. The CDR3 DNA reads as TGTGCCAGCAGCGAATGGGACAGGGCCTACAATGAGCAGTTCTTC. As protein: CASSEWDRAYNEQFF.

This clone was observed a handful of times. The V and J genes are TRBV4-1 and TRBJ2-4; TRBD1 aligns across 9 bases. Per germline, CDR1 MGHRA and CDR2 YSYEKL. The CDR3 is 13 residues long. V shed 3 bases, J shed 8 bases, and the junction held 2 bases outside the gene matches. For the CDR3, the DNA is TGCGCCAGCAGCCAGGGACAGGGAGACATTCAGTACTTC. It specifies CASSQGQGDIQYF.

CDR3 amino acids: CASSPGQGVKKLFF. The CDR3 nucleotides read TGTGCCAGCTCACCCGGACAGGGAGTAAAAAAACTGTTTTTT. The chain carries TRBV18 and TRBJ1-4; 8 bases are shared with TRBD1. Germline trimming cut 3 bases from V and 9 bases from J; bases unmatched to any gene: 6. From germline, CDR1 is KGHSH and CDR2 LQKENI. The CDR3 sequence is 14 residues long.

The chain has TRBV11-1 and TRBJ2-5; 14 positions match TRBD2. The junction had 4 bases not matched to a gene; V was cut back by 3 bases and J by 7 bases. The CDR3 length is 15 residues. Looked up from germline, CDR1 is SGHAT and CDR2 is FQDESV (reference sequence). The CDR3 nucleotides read TGTGCCAGCAGCTTGGGACTAGCGGGAGTCGGGACCCAGTACTTC. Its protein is CASSLGLAGVGTQYF.

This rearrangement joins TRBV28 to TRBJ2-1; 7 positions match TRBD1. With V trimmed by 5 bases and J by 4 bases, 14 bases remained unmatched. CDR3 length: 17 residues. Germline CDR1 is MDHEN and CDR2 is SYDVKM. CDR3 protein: CASSPPRQGSLYNEQFF. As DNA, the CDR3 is TGTGCCAGCAGTCCACCGCGACAGGGATCCCTTTACAATGAGCAGTTCTTC. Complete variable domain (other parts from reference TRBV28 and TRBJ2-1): DVKVTQSSRYLVKRTGEKVFLECVQDMDHENMFWYRQDPGLGLRLIYFSYDVKMKEKGDIPEGYSVSREKKERFSLILESASTNQTSMYLCASSPPRQGSLYNEQFFGPGTRLTVL.

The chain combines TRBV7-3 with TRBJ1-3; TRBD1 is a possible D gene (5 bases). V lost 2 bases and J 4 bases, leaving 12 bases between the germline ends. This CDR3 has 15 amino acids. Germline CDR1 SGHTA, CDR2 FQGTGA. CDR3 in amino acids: CASSLSPGPGNTIYF. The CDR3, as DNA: TGTGCCAGCAGCTTATCGCCAGGGCCCGGAAACACCATATATTTT.

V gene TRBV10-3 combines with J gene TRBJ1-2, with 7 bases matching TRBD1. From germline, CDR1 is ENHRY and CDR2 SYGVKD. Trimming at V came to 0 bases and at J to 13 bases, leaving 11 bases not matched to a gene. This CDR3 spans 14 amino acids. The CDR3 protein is CAISESQGVSLSTF. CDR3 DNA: TGTGCCATCAGTGAGTCGCAGGGGGTATCCCTTAGCACCTTC.

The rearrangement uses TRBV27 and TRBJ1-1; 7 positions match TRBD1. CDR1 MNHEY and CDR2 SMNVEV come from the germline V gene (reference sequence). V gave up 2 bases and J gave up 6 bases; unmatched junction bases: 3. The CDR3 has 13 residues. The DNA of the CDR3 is TGTGCCAGCAGTTTAGGCGGGACAGCTGAAGCTTTCTTT. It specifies CASSLGGTAEAFF.

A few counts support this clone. Here the CDR3 reads CASSPDGGRMNTEAFF. The CDR3 region has the DNA TGTGCCAGCAGCCCCGATGGGGGGAGGATGAACACTGAAGCTTTCTTT. The chain employs TRBV27 and TRBJ1-1; possibly TRBD1 for D (5 bases). V lost 6 bases and J 0 bases, leaving 17 bases between the germline ends. The germline gives CDR1 MNHEY, CDR2 SMNVEV (reference sequence). The CDR3 is made up of 16 amino acids.

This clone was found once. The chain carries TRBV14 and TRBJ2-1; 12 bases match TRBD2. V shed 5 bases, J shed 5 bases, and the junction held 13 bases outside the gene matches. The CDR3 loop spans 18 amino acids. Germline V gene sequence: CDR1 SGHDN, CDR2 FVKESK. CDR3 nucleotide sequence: TGTGCCAGCAGCACACTAGCGGGGGGCCGGGGACTAAACAATGAGCAGTTCTTC. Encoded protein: CASSTLAGGRGLNNEQFF. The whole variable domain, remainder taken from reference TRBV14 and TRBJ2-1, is EAGVTQFPSHSVIEKGQTVTLRCDPISGHDNLYWYRRVMGKEIKFLLHFVKESKQDESGMPNNRFLAERTGGTYSTLKVQPAELEDSGVYFCASSTLAGGRGLNNEQFFGPGTRLTVL.

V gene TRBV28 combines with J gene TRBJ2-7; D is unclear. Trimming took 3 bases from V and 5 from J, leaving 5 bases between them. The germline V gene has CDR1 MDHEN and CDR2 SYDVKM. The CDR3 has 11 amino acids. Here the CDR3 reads CASSFGHEQYF. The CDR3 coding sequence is TGTGCCAGCAGTTTTGGCCACGAGCAGTACTTC.

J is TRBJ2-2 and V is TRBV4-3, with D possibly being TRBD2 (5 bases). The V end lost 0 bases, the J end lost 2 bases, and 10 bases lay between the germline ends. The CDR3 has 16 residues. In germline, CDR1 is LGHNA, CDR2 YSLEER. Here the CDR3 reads CASSQEEGVNTGELFF. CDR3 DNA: TGCGCCAGCAGCCAAGAAGAGGGAGTAAACACCGGGGAGCTGTTTTTT.

CDR3 in DNA: TGTGCCAGCAGTTCCCCGGGAGGCCCTAGTGGGGAGCTGTTTTTT. Residues: CASSSPGGPSGELFF. This rearrangement joins TRBV28 to TRBJ2-2, with 7 bases fitting TRBD2. From germline, CDR1 is MDHEN and CDR2 SYDVKM. V lost 4 bases to trimming and J lost 8 bases; unmatched junction nucleotides: 10. This CDR3 region has 15 residues.

This CDR3 is CASSLLGGSLDTQYF. The CDR3 DNA sequence: TGTGCCAGCAGCTTACTGGGGGGATCCTTAGATACGCAGTATTTT. The chain has TRBV11-2 and TRBJ2-3, with D possibly TRBD2 on 6 matching bases. The CDR3 is made up of 15 amino acids. Per the germline V gene, CDR1 is SGHAT and CDR2 is FQNNGV. V gave up 2 bases and J gave up 5 bases, with 14 bases separating them. The full variable domain, rest sourced from reference TRBV11-2 and TRBJ2-3, is EAGVAQSPRYKIIEKRQSVAFWCNPISGHATLYWYQQILGQGPKLLIQFQNNGVVDDSQLPKDRFSAERLKGVDSTLKIQPAKLEDSAVYLCASSLLGGSLDTQYFGPGTRLTVL.

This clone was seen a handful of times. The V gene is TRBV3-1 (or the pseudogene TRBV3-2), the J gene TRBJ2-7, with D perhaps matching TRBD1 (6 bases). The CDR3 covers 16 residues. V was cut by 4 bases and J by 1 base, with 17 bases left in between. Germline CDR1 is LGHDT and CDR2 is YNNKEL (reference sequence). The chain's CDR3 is CASSPYTGTFSYEQYF. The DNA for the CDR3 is TGTGCCAGCAGCCCATACACCGGGACATTTTCCTACGAGCAGTACTTC.

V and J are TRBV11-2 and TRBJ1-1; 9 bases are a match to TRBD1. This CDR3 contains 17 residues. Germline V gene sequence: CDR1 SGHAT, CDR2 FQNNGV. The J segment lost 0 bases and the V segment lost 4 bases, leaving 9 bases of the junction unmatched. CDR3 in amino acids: CASSSDRGRQMNTEAFF. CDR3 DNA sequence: TGTGCCAGCAGCTCGGACAGGGGAAGGCAGATGAACACTGAAGCTTTCTTT.

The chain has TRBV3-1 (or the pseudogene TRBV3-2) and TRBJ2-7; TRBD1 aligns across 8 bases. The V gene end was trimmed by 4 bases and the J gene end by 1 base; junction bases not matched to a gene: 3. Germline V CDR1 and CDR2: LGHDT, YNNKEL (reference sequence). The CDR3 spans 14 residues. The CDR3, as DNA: TGTGCCAGCAGCCCGACAGGGGCATCCTACGAGCAGTACTTC. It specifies CASSPTGASYEQYF.

CDR3 bases: TGTGCCAGCAGCCTCGGGAGTTCGAGGGAGCAGTTCTTC. Its translation: CASSLGSSREQFF. V gene TRBV11-3 combines with J gene TRBJ2-1, with a tentative D call TRBD2 (6 bases). Germline V gene lookup returns CDR1 SGHNT and CDR2 YENEEA. The CDR3 extends over 13 amino acids. The germline V and J ends were trimmed by 5 bases and 10 bases, with 15 bases remaining between them.

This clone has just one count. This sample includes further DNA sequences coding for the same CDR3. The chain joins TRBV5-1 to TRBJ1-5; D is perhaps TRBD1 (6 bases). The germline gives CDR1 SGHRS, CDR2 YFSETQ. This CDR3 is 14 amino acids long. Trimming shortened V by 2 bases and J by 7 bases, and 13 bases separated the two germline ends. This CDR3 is CASSLQGPNQPQHF. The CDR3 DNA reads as TGCGCCAGCAGCTTACAGGGTCCTAACCAGCCCCAGCATTTT.

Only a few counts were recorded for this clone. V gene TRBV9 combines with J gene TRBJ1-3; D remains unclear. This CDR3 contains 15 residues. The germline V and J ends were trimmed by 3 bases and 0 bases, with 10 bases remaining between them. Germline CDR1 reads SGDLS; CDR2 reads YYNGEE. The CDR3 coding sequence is TGTGCCAGCAGCGAAGGAGGTACCTCTGGAAACACCATATATTTT. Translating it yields CASSEGGTSGNTIYF.

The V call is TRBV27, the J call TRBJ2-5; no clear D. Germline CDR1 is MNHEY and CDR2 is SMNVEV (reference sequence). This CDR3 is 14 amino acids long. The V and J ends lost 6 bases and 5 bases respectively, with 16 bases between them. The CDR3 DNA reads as TGTGCCAGCAGGCGAGGCGATTTCGGGGAGACCCAGTACTTC. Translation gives CASRRGDFGETQYF.

Here the CDR3 reads CASSKGQGASDTQYF. CDR3 in DNA: TGTGCCAGCAGCAAGGGACAGGGGGCTTCAGATACGCAGTATTTT. The chain is built from TRBV7-3 and TRBJ2-3; TRBD1 aligns across 12 bases. From germline, CDR1 is SGHTA and CDR2 FQGTGA. The CDR3 is 15 residues long. The V and J ends lost 5 bases and 4 bases, in that order; junction bases with no gene match: 4.

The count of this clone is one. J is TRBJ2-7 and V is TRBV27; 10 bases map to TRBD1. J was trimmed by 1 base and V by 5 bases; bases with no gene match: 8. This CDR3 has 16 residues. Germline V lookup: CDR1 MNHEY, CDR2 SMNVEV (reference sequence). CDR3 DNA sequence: TGTGCCAGCAGTCTCGGAACGGGACAGGGGTCCTACGAGCAGTACTTC. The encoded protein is CASSLGTGQGSYEQYF.

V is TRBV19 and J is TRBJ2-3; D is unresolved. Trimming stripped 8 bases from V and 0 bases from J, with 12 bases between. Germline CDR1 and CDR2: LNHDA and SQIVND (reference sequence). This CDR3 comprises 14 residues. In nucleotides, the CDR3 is TGTGCCAGTTCCACCTTGACAAGCACAGATACGCAGTATTTT. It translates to CASSTLTSTDTQYF.

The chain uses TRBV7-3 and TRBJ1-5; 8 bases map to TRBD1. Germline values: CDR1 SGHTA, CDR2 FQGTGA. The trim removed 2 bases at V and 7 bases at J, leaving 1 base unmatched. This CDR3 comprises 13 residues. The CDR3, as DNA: TGTGCCAGCAGCTTAGGACAGGGACAGCCCCAGCATTTT. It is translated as CASSLGQGQPQHF.

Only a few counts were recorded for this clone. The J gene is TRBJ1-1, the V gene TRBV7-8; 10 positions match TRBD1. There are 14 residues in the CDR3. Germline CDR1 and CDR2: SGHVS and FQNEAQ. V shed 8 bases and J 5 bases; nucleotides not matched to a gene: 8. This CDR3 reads CASGPGTGETEAFF. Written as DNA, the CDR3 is TGTGCCAGCGGCCCCGGGACAGGGGAGACTGAAGCTTTCTTT.

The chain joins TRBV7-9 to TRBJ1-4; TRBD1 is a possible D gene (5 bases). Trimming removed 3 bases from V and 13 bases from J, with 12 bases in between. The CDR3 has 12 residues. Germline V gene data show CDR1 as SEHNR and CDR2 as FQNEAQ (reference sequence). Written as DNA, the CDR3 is TGTGCCAGCAGCTTCGTCTATACAGGACTGTTTTTT. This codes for CASSFVYTGLFF.

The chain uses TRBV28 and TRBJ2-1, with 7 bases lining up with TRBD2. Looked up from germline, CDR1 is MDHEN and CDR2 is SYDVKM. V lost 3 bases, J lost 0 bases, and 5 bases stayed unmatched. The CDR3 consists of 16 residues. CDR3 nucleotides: TGTGCCAGCAGTTTTGGGGGGAGGGCCTCCTACAATGAGCAGTTCTTC. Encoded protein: CASSFGGRASYNEQFF. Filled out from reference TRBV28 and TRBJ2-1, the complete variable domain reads DVKVTQSSRYLVKRTGEKVFLECVQDMDHENMFWYRQDPGLGLRLIYFSYDVKMKEKGDIPEGYSVSREKKERFSLILESASTNQTSMYLCASSFGGRASYNEQFFGPGTRLTVL.

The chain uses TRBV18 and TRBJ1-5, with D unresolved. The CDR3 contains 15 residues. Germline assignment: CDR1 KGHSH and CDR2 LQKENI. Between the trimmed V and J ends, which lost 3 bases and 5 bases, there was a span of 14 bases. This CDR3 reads CASSPYGRADQPQHF. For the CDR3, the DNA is TGTGCCAGCTCACCTTATGGACGAGCGGATCAGCCCCAGCATTTT.